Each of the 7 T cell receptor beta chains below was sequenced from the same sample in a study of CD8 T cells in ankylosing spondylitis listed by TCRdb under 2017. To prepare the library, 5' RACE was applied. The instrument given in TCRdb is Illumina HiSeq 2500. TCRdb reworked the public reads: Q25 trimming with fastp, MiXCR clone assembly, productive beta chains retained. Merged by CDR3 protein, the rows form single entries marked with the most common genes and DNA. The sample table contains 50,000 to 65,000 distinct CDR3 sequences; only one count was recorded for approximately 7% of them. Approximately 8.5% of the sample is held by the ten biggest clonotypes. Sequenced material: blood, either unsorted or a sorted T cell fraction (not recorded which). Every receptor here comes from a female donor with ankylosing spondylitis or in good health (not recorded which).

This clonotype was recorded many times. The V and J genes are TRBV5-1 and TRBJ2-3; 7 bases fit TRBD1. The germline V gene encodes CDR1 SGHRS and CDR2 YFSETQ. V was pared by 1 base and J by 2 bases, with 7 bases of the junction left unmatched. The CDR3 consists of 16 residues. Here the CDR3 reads CASSLLRDRHTDTQYF. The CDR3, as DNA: TGCGCCAGCAGCTTGCTACGGGACAGACACACAGATACGCAGTATTTT. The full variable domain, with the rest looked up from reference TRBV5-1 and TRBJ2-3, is KAGVTQTPRYLIKTRGQQVTLSCSPISGHRSVSWYQQTPGQGLQFLFEYFSETQRNKGNFPGRFSGRQFSNSRSEMNVSTLELGDSALYLCASSLLRDRHTDTQYFGPGTRLTVL.

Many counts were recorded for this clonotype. This CDR3 is CASSQGLAGGAYNEQFF. The CDR3 DNA reads TGTGCCAGCAGCCAGGGACTAGCGGGGGGTGCCTACAATGAGCAGTTCTTC. This chain uses TRBV11-2 with TRBJ2-1; 15 bases agree with TRBD2. The CDR3 is made up of 17 amino acids. From germline, CDR1 is SGHAT and CDR2 FQNNGV. Germline trimming cut 5 bases from V and 2 bases from J; bases unmatched to any gene: 4.

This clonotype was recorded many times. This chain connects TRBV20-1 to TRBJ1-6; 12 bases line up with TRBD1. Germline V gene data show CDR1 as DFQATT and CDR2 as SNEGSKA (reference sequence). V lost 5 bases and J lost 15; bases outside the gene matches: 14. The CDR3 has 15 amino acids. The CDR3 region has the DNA TGCAGTGCTGGGGATCCCGGGACAGGGGGCGCGGTCCTCCACTTT. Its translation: CSAGDPGTGGAVLHF.

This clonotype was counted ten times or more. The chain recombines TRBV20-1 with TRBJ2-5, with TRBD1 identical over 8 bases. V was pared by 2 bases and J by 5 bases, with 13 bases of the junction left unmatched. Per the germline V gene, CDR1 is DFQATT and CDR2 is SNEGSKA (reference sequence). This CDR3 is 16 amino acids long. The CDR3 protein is CSARILFQGAEETQYF. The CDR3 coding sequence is TGCAGTGCTAGAATTCTCTTTCAGGGGGCGGAGGAGACCCAGTACTTC.

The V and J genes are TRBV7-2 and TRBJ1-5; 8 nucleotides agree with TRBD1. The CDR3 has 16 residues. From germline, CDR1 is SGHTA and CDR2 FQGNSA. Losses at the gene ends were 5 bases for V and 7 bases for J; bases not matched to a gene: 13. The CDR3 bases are TGTGCCAGCAGCGCATCTCAGGACAGGGCGGGCCAGCCCCAGCATTTT. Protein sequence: CASSASQDRAGQPQHF. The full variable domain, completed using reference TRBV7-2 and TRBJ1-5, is GAGVSQSPSNKVTEKGKDVELRCDPISGHTALYWYRQSLGQGLEFLIYFQGNSAPDKSGLPSDRFSAERTGGSVSTLTIQRTQQEDSAVYLCASSASQDRAGQPQHFGDGTRLSIL.

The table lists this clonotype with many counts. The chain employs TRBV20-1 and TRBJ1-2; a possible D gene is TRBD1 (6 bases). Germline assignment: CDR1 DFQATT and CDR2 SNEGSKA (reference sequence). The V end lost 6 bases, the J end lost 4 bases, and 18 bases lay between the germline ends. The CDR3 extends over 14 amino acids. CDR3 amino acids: CSANQQGRGYGYTF. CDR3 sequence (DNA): TGCAGTGCCAATCAGCAGGGGCGAGGCTATGGCTACACCTTC.

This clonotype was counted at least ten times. CDR3 nucleotide sequence: TGTGCCAGCACCCGTAGTTTCGCGGCGAACACTGAAGCTTTCTTT. This translates into CASTRSFAANTEAFF. The chain links TRBV6-1 to TRBJ1-1; D gene uncertain. V lost 7 bases, J lost 1 base, and 16 bases lay in between. CDR3 length: 15 amino acids. Germline CDR1 and CDR2: MNHNS and SASEGT.